The 4 T cell receptor beta chains given below trace back to one sample, sequenced in a study of T cell responses to AZD1222 COVID-19 vaccine. The method was immunoSEQ multiplex PCR; TCRdb's version includes in-frame clones alone and lacks a portion of them. The table shows about 160,000 clones, with around nine tenths occurring only once. The starting material was peripheral blood, obtained 28 days after the second AZD1222 dose. These receptor sequences come from an adult who received the AZD1222 COVID-19 vaccine.

This rearrangement joins TRBV4-1 to TRBJ2-7; a possible D gene is TRBD1 (6 bases). V shed 0 bases and J shed 3 bases, with 12 bases lying between them. The germline CDR1 and CDR2 sequences are MGHRA and YSYEKL. CDR3 length: 15 amino acids. The CDR3 here is CASSQDRDTLYEQYF. The CDR3, as DNA: TGCGCCAGCAGCCAAGATAGGGACACCCTCTACGAGCAGTACTTC.

V and J are TRBV7-9 and TRBJ2-7; D is tentatively TRBD1 or TRBD2 (7 bases each). The CDR3 is made up of 18 amino acids. V was pared by 3 bases and J by 0 bases, with 21 bases between. The germline CDR1 and CDR2 sequences are SEHNR and FQNEAQ (reference sequence). The CDR3 bases are TGTGCCAGCAGCTTCGGGGATGGGAGGGGGCGCAACTCCTACGAGCAGTACTTC. Protein: CASSFGDGRGRNSYEQYF.

The chain is built from TRBV29-1 and TRBJ1-2, with D unclear. The CDR3 length is 12 residues. The germline gives CDR1 SQVTM, CDR2 ANQGSEA. The germline V and J ends were trimmed by 6 bases and 8 bases, with 16 bases remaining between them. CDR3: CSVADRSRGYTF. CDR3 coding DNA: TGCAGCGTAGCGGACCGCTCGCGGGGCTACACCTTC.

This rearrangement joins TRBV28 to TRBJ1-5; TRBD1 aligns across 10 bases. The V gene's germline CDR1 is MDHEN and CDR2 SYDVKM. The junction had 9 bases not matched to a gene; V was cut back by 9 bases and J by 4 bases. The length of the CDR3 is 15 residues. The CDR3 DNA reads TGTGCCAGTATAGGGACAGGGGAAGGTAATCAGCCCCAGCATTTT. This translates into CASIGTGEGNQPQHF.